A single sample gave rise to the 23 T cell receptor beta chains below, sequenced in a study of PD-L1 blockade in urothelial cancer. Method: immunoSEQ multiplex PCR; TCRdb's copy keeps in-frame clones and lacks some. The table lists 35,000 to 40,000 clones, 75% to 95% of them singletons, with more than 6.5% in the top ten. The sequencing used PBMCs, collected around atezolizumab (anti-PD-L1) treatment. The source of these receptors is a man aged 65 to 79 with urothelial cancer.

This chain joins TRBV5-1 and TRBJ2-5; 14 bases match TRBD2. The CDR3 has 16 residues. V lost 0 bases and J lost 4; bases outside the gene matches: 2. The germline CDR1 and CDR2 sequences are SGHRS and YFSETQ. The chain's CDR3 is CASSLGLAGGPETQYF. The CDR3 region has the DNA TGCGCCAGCAGCTTGGGACTAGCGGGAGGGCCAGAGACCCAGTACTTC. The variable domain in full, completed from reference TRBV5-1 and TRBJ2-5, reads KAGVTQTPRYLIKTRGQQVTLSCSPISGHRSVSWYQQTPGQGLQFLFEYFSETQRNKGNFPGRFSGRQFSNSRSEMNVSTLELGDSALYLCASSLGLAGGPETQYFGPGTRLLVL.

J is TRBJ2-7 and V is TRBV18; a possible D gene is TRBD1 (5 bases). Germline lookup yields CDR1 KGHSH and CDR2 LQKENI. The CDR3 covers 15 residues. Between the trimmed V and J ends, which lost 1 base and 4 bases, there was a span of 14 bases. The CDR3 spells CASSPRQGTTYEQYF. The CDR3 nucleotides are TGTGCCAGCTCACCACGCCAGGGCACCACGTACGAGCAGTACTTC.

V usage is TRBV29-1 and J usage is TRBJ1-2; 10 nucleotides match TRBD1. Germline V lookup: CDR1 SQVTM, CDR2 ANQGSEA. This CDR3 has 15 amino acids. The CDR3 bases are TGCGCACCACGACAGGGGGCGCATCGGTTTTATGGCTACACCTTC. It is translated as CAPRQGAHRFYGYTF.

The gene calls are TRBV14 and TRBJ2-5, with 15 nucleotides matching TRBD2. Trimming took 5 bases from V and 4 from J; bases not matched to a gene: 5. Germline V gene lookup returns CDR1 SGHDN and CDR2 FVKESK. This CDR3 region has 16 residues. This CDR3 is CASSGLAGGGGETQYF. The CDR3 bases are TGTGCCAGCAGCGGACTAGCGGGAGGGGGTGGAGAGACCCAGTACTTC.

The count of this clone is one. This chain uses TRBV19 with TRBJ2-6; TRBD2 is a possible D gene (5 bases). The CDR3 is made up of 17 amino acids. V shed 5 bases and J shed 4 bases, with 18 bases lying between them. From germline, CDR1 is LNHDA and CDR2 SQIVND (reference sequence). The CDR3 loop reads CASSPESGPGGANVLTF. The CDR3, as DNA: TGTGCCAGTAGTCCGGAATCTGGACCGGGGGGGGCCAACGTCCTGACTTTC.

This clone was counted between two and nine times. V gene TRBV9 combines with J gene TRBJ1-1, with D possibly TRBD1 on 6 matching bases. This CDR3 spans 15 amino acids. Trimming left V 3 bases short and J 2 bases short, with 14 bases between. The germline CDR1 and CDR2 sequences are SGDLS and YYNGEE. The CDR3, as DNA: TGTGCCAGCAGCGCTACAGGGCGAGGAAACACTGAAGCTTTCTTT. It specifies CASSATGRGNTEAFF. Using reference TRBV9 and TRBJ1-1 for the parts outside the CDR3, the full variable domain is DSGVTQTPKHLITATGQRVTLRCSPRSGDLSVYWYQQSLDQGLQFLIQYYNGEERAKGNILERFSAQQFPDLHSELNLSSLELGDSALYFCASSATGRGNTEAFFGQGTRLTVV.

The chain is built from TRBV7-8 and TRBJ2-2; TRBD1 might be the D (6 bases). V was cut by 1 base and J by 2 bases, with 11 bases left in between. In germline, CDR1 is SGHVS, CDR2 FQNEAQ. The CDR3 sequence is 16 residues long. The CDR3 DNA follows: TGTGCCAGCAGCTTAGTTGGGACAAAAAACACCGGGGAGCTGTTTTTT. Translation: CASSLVGTKNTGELFF.

J is TRBJ1-1 and V is TRBV13; TRBD1 aligns across 8 bases. The germline V gene has CDR1 PRHDT and CDR2 FYEKMQ (reference sequence). The V gene end was trimmed by 1 base and the J gene end by 5 bases; junction bases not matched to a gene: 3. This CDR3 is built from 14 residues. CDR3 nucleotides: TGTGCCAGCAGCTTAGACAGGGGGGTGACTGAAGCTTTCTTT. Encoded protein: CASSLDRGVTEAFF.

J is TRBJ2-7 and V is TRBV7-6; D may be TRBD2 (5 bases). Trimming stripped 1 base from V and 3 bases from J, with 13 bases between. The CDR3 has 15 residues. The germline V gene encodes CDR1 SGHVS and CDR2 FNYEAQ. CDR3 in amino acids: CASSLVSDLGYEQYF. The CDR3 DNA follows: TGTGCCAGCAGCTTAGTTAGCGACCTTGGCTACGAGCAGTACTTC.

The V and J genes are TRBV28 and TRBJ1-4; no clear D gene. Trimming cost V 6 bases and J 8 bases, with 28 bases left between them. CDR3 size: 18 residues. Germline assignment: CDR1 MDHEN and CDR2 SYDVKM. The CDR3 sequence: CASSSFTGPPGFGEKLFF. In DNA, the CDR3 is TGTGCCAGCAGCAGCTTTACCGGGCCCCCGGGGTTTGGGGAAAAACTGTTTTTT.

V usage is TRBV5-4 and J usage is TRBJ2-5, with 10 bases lining up with TRBD2. The germline V gene has CDR1 SGHNT and CDR2 YYREEE (reference sequence). This CDR3 has 15 residues. Trimming at V came to 2 bases and at J to 3 bases, leaving 4 bases not matched to a gene. The CDR3 DNA follows: TGTGCCAGCAGCTTTATCACTAGCGGGGAAGAGACCCAGTACTTC. Translated: CASSFITSGEETQYF.

The chain couples TRBV4-2 to TRBJ2-2, with D unclear. Trimming took 5 bases from V and 4 from J, leaving 14 bases between them. This CDR3 contains 15 residues. Germline values: CDR1 LGHNA, CDR2 YNFKEQ. Written as DNA, the CDR3 is TGTGCCAGCAGCTATGAGAGTACCGGCACCGGGGAGCTGTTTTTT. Translating it yields CASSYESTGTGELFF.

The rearrangement joins TRBV28 to TRBJ2-1; 7 bases map to TRBD2. There are 15 residues in the CDR3. The germline CDR1 and CDR2 sequences are MDHEN and SYDVKM. The J segment lost 4 bases and the V segment lost 6 bases, leaving 9 bases of the junction unmatched. CDR3 residues: CASRARRGTYNEQFF. The CDR3, as DNA: TGTGCCAGCAGGGCTCGGCGGGGGACTTACAATGAGCAGTTCTTC.

This clone is a singleton in its sample. The chain couples TRBV27 to TRBJ2-7, with 11 positions matching TRBD2. The trim removed 4 bases at V and 0 bases at J, leaving 8 bases unmatched. Germline loops: CDR1 MNHEY, CDR2 SMNVEV (reference sequence). The CDR3 spans 17 residues. The CDR3 loop is CASSSLAGGVRSYEQYF. The CDR3 nucleotides are TGTGCCAGCAGTTCCCTAGCGGGAGGAGTTCGCTCCTACGAGCAGTACTTC.

V gene TRBV5-6 combines with J gene TRBJ2-1; D is possibly TRBD2 (6 bases). Trimming shortened V by 2 bases and J by 6 bases, and 15 bases separated the two germline ends. The CDR3 consists of 15 residues. Germline assignment: CDR1 SGHDT and CDR2 YYEEEE. CDR3 bases: TGTGCCAGCAGCTTCCGGAGGGTGGGGTCCAATGAGCAGTTCTTC. It translates to CASSFRRVGSNEQFF.

This clone was recorded only once. This chain's CDR3 is CASKGSGSGNEQFF. In DNA form, the CDR3 reads TGTGCCAGCAAGGGAAGCGGGAGTGGTAATGAGCAGTTCTTC. V gene TRBV2 combines with J gene TRBJ2-1; 8 bases are shared with TRBD2. Trimming at V came to 7 bases and at J to 7 bases, leaving 9 bases not matched to a gene. The CDR3 length is 14 residues. The germline CDR1 and CDR2 sequences are SNHLY and FYNNEI.

This rearrangement joins TRBV10-2 to TRBJ2-7, with TRBD2 identical over 7 bases. The CDR3 consists of 12 residues. The V segment lost 4 bases and the J segment 6 bases; nucleotides outside the gene matches: 3. Germline V CDR1 and CDR2: WSHSY, SAAADI. The chain's CDR3 is CASSGGRAEQYF. In DNA, the CDR3 is TGCGCCAGCAGTGGAGGGAGGGCCGAGCAGTACTTC.

DNA for the CDR3: TGTGCCAGCAGTTTCCGCGGGAGCTCCTACAATGAGCAGTTCTTC. This sequence encodes CASSFRGSSYNEQFF. The chain uses TRBV6-5 and TRBJ2-1; 7 nucleotides match TRBD2. The CDR3 runs 15 residues. Germline V lookup: CDR1 MNHEY, CDR2 SVGAGI. Losses at the gene ends were 4 bases for V and 0 bases for J; bases not matched to a gene: 3.

The V gene is TRBV5-1, the J gene TRBJ2-1; maybe TRBD2 (6 bases). The germline gives CDR1 SGHRS, CDR2 YFSETQ. The CDR3 extends over 13 amino acids. V was clipped by 4 bases and J by 10 bases, with 15 bases between them. The DNA for the CDR3 is TGCGCCAGCAGCGGGCGGGACTCCGGGGAGCAGTTCTTC. Residues: CASSGRDSGEQFF. The entire variable domain, with the rest obtained from reference TRBV5-1 and TRBJ2-1, is as follows: KAGVTQTPRYLIKTRGQQVTLSCSPISGHRSVSWYQQTPGQGLQFLFEYFSETQRNKGNFPGRFSGRQFSNSRSEMNVSTLELGDSALYLCASSGRDSGEQFFGPGTRLTVL.

This chain connects TRBV18 to TRBJ1-1; maybe TRBD1 (5 bases). The CDR3 runs 13 residues. V was clipped by 4 bases and J by 8 bases, with 14 bases between them. Germline loops: CDR1 KGHSH, CDR2 LQKENI. The CDR3 sequence: CASSRGDAAEAFF. CDR3 sequence (DNA): TGTGCCAGCTCACGGGGGGACGCAGCCGAAGCTTTCTTT.

V and J are TRBV30 and TRBJ1-1; 8 positions match TRBD1. Germline trimming cut 2 bases from V and 3 bases from J; bases unmatched to any gene: 2. From germline, CDR1 is GTSNPN and CDR2 SVGIG (reference sequence). There are 13 residues in the CDR3. This chain's CDR3 is CAWSQGADTEAFF. In DNA form, the CDR3 reads TGTGCCTGGAGTCAGGGGGCGGACACTGAAGCTTTCTTT.

The rearrangement links TRBV18 to TRBJ2-7; D is ambiguous. Germline CDR1 reads KGHSH; CDR2 reads LQKENI. V lost 6 bases, J lost 2 bases, and 14 bases lay in between. The CDR3 runs 14 residues. The CDR3 region is CASSLLNIAYEQYF. The CDR3 nucleotides read TGTGCCAGCTCGCTACTAAATATCGCCTACGAGCAGTACTTC.

This rearrangement joins TRBV6-5 to TRBJ2-7, with 9 bases fitting TRBD1. V lost 0 bases and J lost 3; bases outside the gene matches: 0. The CDR3 spans 14 residues. CDR1 is MNHEY and CDR2 is SVGAGI in the germline V gene. The CDR3 protein is CASSYSGQGYEQYF. The CDR3 DNA follows: TGTGCCAGCAGTTACTCGGGACAGGGCTACGAGCAGTACTTC.